These 9 T cell receptor beta chains originate from one sample sequenced in a study of cytomegalovirus exposure and HLA in healthy donors. 13 Jbeta primers and 60 Vbeta primers were used for the PCR. Sequenced by immunoSEQ multiplex PCR; TCRdb stores in-frame clones only, minus some. The specimen's table records some 200,000 clones. What was sequenced was PBMCs. The source is a woman aged 18-29 years in good health and CMV-seropositive.

This sequence joins TRBV5-1 and TRBJ2-2; D might be TRBD2 (6 bases). Germline lookup yields CDR1 SGHRS and CDR2 YFSETQ. The ends were cut back, 5 bases at V and 6 bases at J, with 14 bases in the middle. The CDR3 length is 14 residues. CDR3 bases: TGCGCCAGCAGGCGGGACTCAACCTCCGGGGAGCTGTTTTTT. Translating gives CASRRDSTSGELFF.

The V and J genes are TRBV5-1 and TRBJ2-1, with TRBD2 matching over 7 bases. Germline-derived CDR1 and CDR2 are SGHRS and YFSETQ. This CDR3 comprises 14 residues. V gave up 3 bases and J gave up 8 bases; unmatched junction bases: 8. The CDR3 sequence is CASSSEPLADEQFF. In DNA, the CDR3 is TGCGCCAGCAGCTCCGAACCGCTAGCGGATGAGCAGTTCTTC.

J is TRBJ2-7 and V is TRBV7-6, with 8 nucleotides matching TRBD1. The CDR3 totals 14 residues. Germline V gene sequence: CDR1 SGHVS, CDR2 FNYEAQ. The V and J ends lost 4 bases and 5 bases, in that order; junction bases with no gene match: 7. The CDR3 nucleotides read TGTGCCAGCAGCTCACAGGGGGAGGCCGACGAGCAGTACTTC. Its protein product is CASSSQGEADEQYF.

The genes are TRBV20-1 and TRBJ1-1; the D is unclear. V shed 2 bases and J shed 8 bases, with 9 bases lying between them. This CDR3 region has 11 residues. The germline V gene encodes CDR1 DFQATT and CDR2 SNEGSKA (reference sequence). The CDR3 DNA is TGCAGTGCTAGACTTCAGTTCGAAGCTTTCTTT. Its translation is CSARLQFEAFF.

The chain employs TRBV25-1 and TRBJ1-4; D not resolved. The ends were cut back, 5 bases at V and 5 bases at J, with 18 bases in the middle. CDR3 length: 16 amino acids. CDR1 is MGHDK, CDR2 SYGVNS, per germline. The CDR3: CASSPLRATFNEKLFF. The CDR3 DNA follows: TGTGCCAGCAGTCCGCTGAGGGCCACATTCAATGAAAAACTGTTTTTT.

This rearrangement joins TRBV28 to TRBJ2-3; D ambiguous. The ends were cut back, 8 bases at V and 0 bases at J, with 6 bases in the middle. This CDR3 is built from 12 residues. Germline V gene data show CDR1 as MDHEN and CDR2 as SYDVKM. Here the CDR3 reads CASRSSTDTQYF. The CDR3 DNA sequence: TGTGCCAGCCGTTCTAGCACAGATACGCAGTATTTT.

The rearrangement links TRBV5-6 to TRBJ1-5; D is unclear. The CDR3 is made up of 13 amino acids. V shed 4 bases and J shed 5 bases, with 10 bases lying between them. The germline V gene has CDR1 SGHDT and CDR2 YYEEEE. CDR3 bases: TGTGCCAGCAGCCGCGGGGTAGATCAGCCCCAGCATTTT. Protein: CASSRGVDQPQHF.

The chain joins TRBV7-9 to TRBJ2-3, with 8 bases aligning to TRBD1. The germline gives CDR1 SEHNR, CDR2 FQNEAQ (reference sequence). The CDR3 covers 18 residues. J lost 1 base, V lost 2 bases, and 11 bases had no gene match. The CDR3 protein is CASSLTGLGGQGTDTQYF. Here the CDR3 DNA reads TGTGCCAGCAGCTTAACGGGCCTGGGGGGACAGGGCACAGATACGCAGTATTTT.

The chain uses TRBV9 and TRBJ2-3, with 7 bases aligning to TRBD2. This CDR3 contains 15 residues. Germline V CDR1 and CDR2: SGDLS, YYNGEE. J was trimmed by 2 bases and V by 4 bases; bases with no gene match: 7. The CDR3 region is CASSSSGLVTDTQYF. DNA for the CDR3: TGTGCCAGCAGCTCCTCCGGACTAGTCACAGATACGCAGTATTTT.